These 14 T cell receptor beta chains were all obtained from the same sample, sequenced in a study of Graves' ophthalmopathy and Graves' hyperthyroidism. As the template, RNA transcripts were used to amplify TCR beta CDR3 regions. The library came from an HTBI-primed first-round RT-PCR and a second-round multiplex PCR. TCRdb re-derived calls from the multiplex PCR reads in MiXCR, one entry per CDR3 protein. The data show under 400,000 distinct CDR3 sequences, 15% to 20% seen once. The sample consisted of peripheral blood. The receptors come from an adult man with Graves' ophthalmopathy.

At least ten counts were recorded for this clonotype. The J gene is TRBJ2-7, the V gene TRBV5-1; TRBD2 matches 10 bases. V shed 0 bases, J shed 9 bases, and the junction held 9 bases outside the gene matches. The CDR3 contains 15 residues. Looked up from germline, CDR1 is SGHRS and CDR2 is YFSETQ. The CDR3 is CASSLGLAGDRGQYF. For the CDR3, the DNA is TGCGCCAGCAGCTTGGGCCTAGCGGGGGACCGGGGGCAGTACTTC.

This clonotype occurred many times. This chain connects TRBV6-1 to TRBJ1-5, with no clear D. Germline lookup yields CDR1 MNHNS and CDR2 SASEGT. The CDR3 length is 14 residues. Deletions cut 1 base from V and 5 bases from J, with 9 bases between. CDR3 sequence: CASSEDLAYQPQHF. CDR3 nucleotides: TGTGCCAGCAGTGAAGACTTAGCTTATCAGCCCCAGCATTTT.

V gene TRBV15 combines with J gene TRBJ2-7; a weak D match, TRBD2 (6 bases). With 1 base removed from V and 0 bases from J, the gap between germline ends came to 10 bases. The CDR3 consists of 15 residues. The germline V gene has CDR1 LNHNV and CDR2 YYDKDF (reference sequence). CDR3 in DNA: TGTGCCACCAGCAGAGTCCGGGAGAGCTCCTACGAGCAGTACTTC. Translation: CATSRVRESSYEQYF.

Ten or more counts support this clonotype. The V gene is TRBV4-1, the J gene TRBJ1-1; no firm D call. In germline, CDR1 is MGHRA, CDR2 YSYEKL. V dropped 2 bases and J dropped 0 bases, with 10 bases sitting between them. The CDR3 runs to 15 residues. The CDR3 nucleotides read TGCGCCAGCAGCCAACCTTATGCTATGAACACTGAAGCTTTCTTT. Translation gives CASSQPYAMNTEAFF.

The chain recombines TRBV29-1 with TRBJ2-5; 7 bases align to TRBD2. V shed 4 bases and J 3 bases; nucleotides not matched to a gene: 5. Germline values: CDR1 SQVTM, CDR2 ANQGSEA. The CDR3 is 13 residues long. The CDR3 spells CSVVVAGEETQYF. The CDR3 DNA reads TGCAGCGTTGTTGTGGCGGGAGAAGAGACCCAGTACTTC.

This clonotype came up many times. V and J are TRBV19 and TRBJ2-6, with a weak D call TRBD2 (5 bases). The CDR3 has 18 amino acids. V was clipped by 1 base and J by 0 bases, with 13 bases between them. Germline CDR1 is LNHDA and CDR2 is SQIVND (reference sequence). CDR3 sequence reads: CASSIVRRRGSGANVLTF. For the CDR3, the DNA is TGTGCCAGTAGTATAGTTAGGCGACGGGGCTCTGGGGCCAACGTCCTGACTTTC.

This clonotype appeared many times. The chain employs TRBV30 and TRBJ2-7; 7 nucleotides match TRBD2. The germline V gene has CDR1 GTSNPN and CDR2 SVGIG (reference sequence). J lost 2 bases, V lost 1 base, and 8 bases had no gene match. CDR3 length: 15 amino acids. CDR3 nucleotides: TGTGCCTGGAGTGAGTACGGGGGGTTCCCCTACGAGCAGTACTTC. It is translated as CAWSEYGGFPYEQYF. The full variable domain, completed using reference TRBV30 and TRBJ2-7, is SQTIHQWPATLVQPVGSPLSLECTVEGTSNPNLYWYRQAAGRGLQLLFYSVGIGQISSEVPQNLSASRPQDRQFILSSKKLLLSDSGFYLCAWSEYGGFPYEQYFGPGTRLTVT.

This clonotype was observed many times. The chain links TRBV11-2 to TRBJ2-7; weak D call: TRBD1 (6 bases). Germline CDR1 is SGHAT and CDR2 is FQNNGV. This CDR3 is 17 amino acids long. V was trimmed by 5 bases and J by 3 bases, leaving 23 bases between them. Written as DNA, the CDR3 is TGTGCCAGCAGCCCAATGGTGTGGGGGCGCAGGGGCTACGAGCAGTACTTC. This translates into CASSPMVWGRRGYEQYF.

There are many counts of this clonotype. The V call is TRBV9, the J call TRBJ2-5; 8 bases match TRBD2. J was trimmed by 2 bases and V by 4 bases; bases with no gene match: 7. Germline V gene sequence: CDR1 SGDLS, CDR2 YYNGEE. The CDR3 has 15 amino acids. DNA for the CDR3: TGTGCCAGCAGCCTCCAAGGACTAGCTCAAGAGACCCAGTACTTC. It is translated as CASSLQGLAQETQYF.

This clonotype was seen a single time. J is TRBJ2-7 and V is TRBV28; D perhaps matches TRBD2 (6 bases). The CDR3 sequence is 15 residues long. Germline V gene sequence: CDR1 MDHEN, CDR2 SYDVKM. Trimming stripped 3 bases from V and 0 bases from J, with 12 bases between. The CDR3 DNA follows: TGTGCCAGCAGTTTTTATGGGGGGAACTCCTACGAGCAGTACTTC. This encodes CASSFYGGNSYEQYF. The whole variable domain, remainder taken from reference TRBV28 and TRBJ2-7, is DVKVTQSSRYLVKRTGEKVFLECVQDMDHENMFWYRQDPGLGLRLIYFSYDVKMKEKGDIPEGYSVSREKKERFSLILESASTNQTSMYLCASSFYGGNSYEQYFGPGTRLTVT.

This clonotype was observed at least ten times. The V and J genes are TRBV20-1 and TRBJ2-7; 10 bases match TRBD1. V shed 1 base and J 1 base; nucleotides not matched to a gene: 1. The CDR3 spans 14 residues. The germline V gene encodes CDR1 DFQATT and CDR2 SNEGSKA (reference sequence). CDR3 nucleotides: TGCAGTGCTAGAGGACAGGGGGCTTCCTACGAGCAGTACTTC. Its translation: CSARGQGASYEQYF.

This clonotype was found many times. This chain joins TRBV20-1 and TRBJ1-5, with D unclear. V was cut by 3 bases and J by 6 bases, with 9 bases left in between. The CDR3 has 12 residues. CDR1 DFQATT and CDR2 SNEGSKA come from the germline V gene (reference sequence). CDR3 loop: CSASSSVQPQHF. Here the CDR3 DNA reads TGCAGTGCTAGTTCGTCTGTTCAGCCCCAGCATTTT.

This clonotype was picked up a small number of times. At one of its ends the junction is not consistent with the germline gene, which may arise from a read error. The chain is built from TRBV7-2 and TRBJ1-2; D possibly corresponds to TRBD1 (5 bases). The germline V gene has CDR1 SGHTA and CDR2 FQGNSA. This CDR3 is built from 14 residues. CDR3 DNA: TGTGCCAGCAGCAACATCAGGGAGTGGAATGGCTACATCTTC. Residues: CASSNIREWNGYIF.

This clonotype was seen many times. This chain uses TRBV6-5 with TRBJ2-7, with 7 nucleotides matching TRBD2. Trimming cost V 5 bases and J 0 bases; bases outside gene matches: 4. The germline CDR1 and CDR2 sequences are MNHEY and SVGAGI. This CDR3 is 14 amino acids long. CDR3 in DNA: TGTGCCAGCAGTCCTAGCGGACTCTCCTACGAGCAGTACTTC. It codes for CASSPSGLSYEQYF.